Presented here are 29 T cell receptor beta chains from one specimen sequenced in a study of blood T cell repertoires in COVID-19. The repertoire was sequenced with immunoSEQ multiplex PCR; TCRdb's copy has only in-frame clones and lacks some. Among nearly 400,000 clones listed, about 90% were seen once. The sequenced material came from PBMCs or T cells enriched from blood (not recorded which). These receptors were collected from a woman in her 30s who had recovered from COVID-19.

The chain combines TRBV3-1 (or the pseudogene TRBV3-2) with TRBJ2-7; 8 bases are a match to TRBD1. Germline V gene lookup returns CDR1 LGHDT and CDR2 YNNKEL (reference sequence). V shed 4 bases, J shed 2 bases, and the junction held 7 bases outside the gene matches. The CDR3 is 15 amino acids. In nucleotides, the CDR3 is TGTGCCAGCAGCCGGGACAGGCCACACCCCTACGAGCAGTACTTC. Translating it yields CASSRDRPHPYEQYF.

This clone was found a few times. The rearrangement joins TRBV7-2 to TRBJ1-5; 7 nucleotides align to TRBD1. The CDR3 has 16 amino acids. CDR1 and CDR2 (germline): SGHTA, FQGNSA. The junction had 14 bases not matched to a gene; V was cut back by 5 bases and J by 7 bases. The CDR3 bases are TGTGCCAGCAGCCAAAGTAACAGGGGATACGGGCAGCCCCAGCATTTT. Protein product: CASSQSNRGYGQPQHF.

J is TRBJ1-1 and V is TRBV9, with TRBD1 as a possible D gene (6 bases). The CDR3 is made up of 14 amino acids. With 4 bases removed from V and 0 bases from J, the gap between germline ends came to 10 bases. Germline V gives CDR1 SGDLS, CDR2 YYNGEE. CDR3 nucleotide sequence: TGTGCCAGCAGCAAGGGACAAATGAACACTGAAGCTTTCTTT. Translated: CASSKGQMNTEAFF.

The chain employs TRBV7-9 and TRBJ2-1; 13 nucleotides line up with TRBD2. The CDR3 has 19 amino acids. The V and J ends lost 6 bases and 2 bases, in that order; junction bases with no gene match: 13. Per the germline V gene, CDR1 is SEHNR and CDR2 is FQNEAQ (reference sequence). The CDR3 DNA is TGTGCCAGCAGGCCTAGGACTAGCGGGAGACGTATTCCCTACAATGAGCAGTTCTTC. Translating it yields CASRPRTSGRRIPYNEQFF.

V usage is TRBV6-5 and J usage is TRBJ1-2, with D possibly being TRBD1 (6 bases). Trimming pared 11 bases from V and 6 bases from J, leaving 19 bases between. CDR3 length equals 13 residues. CDR1 and CDR2 from the germline V gene are MNHEY and SVGAGI. The CDR3 DNA follows: TGTGCCGTAACGGGGGGGCTTGACGATGGCTACACCTTC. It yields the protein CAVTGGLDDGYTF.

The chain couples TRBV2 to TRBJ1-5, with 7 nucleotides matching TRBD1. V gave up 1 base and J gave up 6 bases; unmatched junction bases: 3. The germline CDR1 and CDR2 sequences are SNHLY and FYNNEI. The CDR3 spans 14 residues. This chain's CDR3 is CASSEGQGTQPQHF. CDR3 DNA: TGTGCCAGCAGTGAAGGACAGGGTACTCAGCCCCAGCATTTT.

This chain connects TRBV11-2 to TRBJ1-1; 7 nucleotides agree with TRBD1. Per the germline V gene, CDR1 is SGHAT and CDR2 is FQNNGV. The CDR3 has 14 residues. The ends lost 5 bases at V and 0 bases at J; junction bases unmatched: 3. The CDR3 loop reads CASSEQGVNTEAFF. The CDR3 region has the DNA TGTGCCAGCAGCGAGCAGGGGGTGAACACTGAAGCTTTCTTT.

The chain uses TRBV5-1 and TRBJ1-4, with D perhaps TRBD1 (5 bases). The V gene's germline CDR1 is SGHRS and CDR2 YFSETQ. Between the trimmed V and J ends, which lost 0 bases and 1 base, there was a span of 10 bases. The CDR3 covers 16 residues. CDR3: CASSLGRGKTNEKLFF. In DNA, the CDR3 is TGCGCCAGCAGCTTGGGTCGGGGGAAAACTAATGAAAAACTGTTTTTT.

The V gene is TRBV27, the J gene TRBJ2-1; 10 bases align to TRBD2. The length of the CDR3 is 14 residues. J gave up 4 bases and V 5 bases, and 2 bases lay outside the gene matches. CDR1 and CDR2 from the germline V gene are MNHEY and SMNVEV (reference sequence). The CDR3 loop is CASSLLAGYNEQFF. The DNA of the CDR3 is TGTGCCAGCAGTCTACTAGCGGGATACAATGAGCAGTTCTTC.

The rearrangement joins TRBV5-1 to TRBJ1-1, with D hard to call. Germline CDR1 reads SGHRS; CDR2 reads YFSETQ. Trimming removed 4 bases at V and 0 bases at J, with 10 bases between. CDR3 length: 14 residues. The CDR3 protein is CASSQNTVNTEAFF. CDR3 nucleotides: TGCGCCAGCAGCCAGAATACAGTGAACACTGAAGCTTTCTTT.

V usage is TRBV2 and J usage is TRBJ1-5; perhaps TRBD1 as D (6 bases). The germline V gene encodes CDR1 SNHLY and CDR2 FYNNEI. CDR3 length: 15 amino acids. The V end was cut by 3 bases, the J end by 2 bases, with 11 bases between. CDR3 sequence reads: CASSERGAGNQPQHF. The DNA for the CDR3 is TGTGCCAGCAGTGAGCGGGGGGCGGGCAATCAGCCCCAGCATTTT.

V gene TRBV9 combines with J gene TRBJ2-1; 14 nucleotides agree with TRBD2. The CDR3 has 15 amino acids. Germline CDR1 is SGDLS and CDR2 is YYNGEE. Germline trimming cut 3 bases from V and 10 bases from J; bases unmatched to any gene: 6. DNA of the CDR3: TGTGCCAGCAGCGAGGGACTAGCGGGGGAGGACGAGCAGTTCTTC. It codes for CASSEGLAGEDEQFF. Based on the CDR3 plus reference TRBV9 and TRBJ2-1, the full variable domain is DSGVTQTPKHLITATGQRVTLRCSPRSGDLSVYWYQQSLDQGLQFLIQYYNGEERAKGNILERFSAQQFPDLHSELNLSSLELGDSALYFCASSEGLAGEDEQFFGPGTRLTVL.

V is TRBV28 and J is TRBJ1-3; TRBD1 might be the D (5 bases). The CDR3 spans 15 residues. CDR1 and CDR2 (germline): MDHEN, SYDVKM. V was clipped by 7 bases and J by 2 bases, with 15 bases between them. The CDR3 region has the DNA TGTGCCAGCACCTCTGGTTGGGGCACTGGAAACACCATATATTTT. Amino acids: CASTSGWGTGNTIYF.

The chain carries TRBV15 and TRBJ2-3; no firm D call. In germline, CDR1 is LNHNV, CDR2 YYDKDF (reference sequence). The ends were cut back, 1 base at V and 0 bases at J, with 5 bases in the middle. This CDR3 spans 14 amino acids. CDR3 region: CATSRAGSTDTQYF. The CDR3 DNA sequence: TGTGCCACCAGCAGAGCCGGGAGCACAGATACGCAGTATTTT.

The chain couples TRBV5-1 to TRBJ2-7; possibly TRBD2 for D (6 bases). Trimming removed 2 bases at V and 6 bases at J, with 18 bases between. CDR3 size: 15 residues. The germline V gene encodes CDR1 SGHRS and CDR2 YFSETQ. The CDR3 region has the DNA TGCGCCAGCAGCTTAAGACGGCCTGCCGGGGGCGAGCAGTACTTC. Encoded protein: CASSLRRPAGGEQYF.

The CDR3 region has the DNA TGTGCCAGCAGTGCTACAGATGAAGCTTTCTTT. Translated: CASSATDEAFF. The genes are TRBV2 and TRBJ1-1; D is unresolved. Germline CDR1 SNHLY, CDR2 FYNNEI. This CDR3 is built from 11 residues. V lost 4 bases and J lost 7, with 7 bases in between.

The gene calls are TRBV7-2 and TRBJ2-5, with D maybe TRBD2 (7 bases). CDR1 is SGHTA, CDR2 FQGNSA, per germline. This CDR3 has 15 amino acids. Trimming cost V 5 bases and J 5 bases, with 18 bases left between them. The CDR3 DNA reads as TGTGCCAGCAGCCCCCTTAGGAGGGGGGGGGAGACCCAGTACTTC. Amino acids: CASSPLRRGGETQYF.

The gene calls are TRBV2 and TRBJ1-2, with 7 nucleotides matching TRBD1. The length of the CDR3 is 13 residues. Germline V gene lookup returns CDR1 SNHLY and CDR2 FYNNEI. V was pared by 6 bases and J by 2 bases, with 3 bases of the junction left unmatched. The CDR3 protein is CASRMTGNYGYTF. The CDR3 DNA is TGTGCCAGCAGGATGACAGGGAACTATGGCTACACCTTC.

This clone has just one count. CDR3 residues: CAISESTRNYGYTF. The CDR3 nucleotides read TGTGCCATCAGTGAGTCGACTCGCAACTATGGCTACACCTTC. This chain joins TRBV10-3 and TRBJ1-2; D not certain. Trimming cost V 0 bases and J 2 bases, with 7 bases left between them. There are 14 residues in the CDR3. Germline lookup yields CDR1 ENHRY and CDR2 SYGVKD.

Details on this clone: This CDR3 is also generated by other DNA sequences in the sample. This rearrangement joins TRBV7-2 to TRBJ1-5; 7 bases are a match to TRBD1. This CDR3 comprises 14 residues. Germline CDR1 and CDR2: SGHTA and FQGNSA. V lost 5 bases, J lost 7 bases, and 8 bases stayed unmatched. This CDR3 reads CASSPDRVGQPQHF. The CDR3 DNA reads TGTGCCAGCAGCCCAGACAGGGTTGGACAGCCCCAGCATTTT.

The chain uses TRBV11-2 and TRBJ1-4; D is possibly TRBD1 (5 bases). This CDR3 spans 16 amino acids. Germline CDR1 is SGHAT and CDR2 is FQNNGV. The V and J ends lost 1 base and 7 bases respectively, with 16 bases between them. In nucleotides, the CDR3 is TGTGCCAGCAGCTTAGTTGTGGGGGGATCGGTTGAAAAACTGTTTTTT. Encoded protein: CASSLVVGGSVEKLFF.

The rearrangement links TRBV12-5 to TRBJ1-1; D not resolved. There are 11 residues in the CDR3. Germline CDR1 LGHNT, CDR2 FRNRAP. The V end was cut by 0 bases, the J end by 10 bases, with 6 bases between. CDR3 in DNA: TGTGCTAGTGGTTTGGTACCTAGAGCTTTCTTT. This gives the protein CASGLVPRAFF.

V is TRBV11-2 and J is TRBJ2-1, with 8 bases that match TRBD2. With 2 bases clipped from V and 7 bases from J, the junction kept 7 bases outside the gene matches. This CDR3 comprises 15 residues. Germline CDR1 reads SGHAT; CDR2 reads FQNNGV. The CDR3 protein is CASSLSGSLVNEQFF. CDR3 nucleotide sequence: TGTGCCAGCAGCTTAAGCGGGAGTTTGGTAAATGAGCAGTTCTTC.

The chain carries TRBV18 and TRBJ2-5, with 7 bases identical to TRBD1. The CDR3 totals 14 residues. Germline V gene sequence: CDR1 KGHSH, CDR2 LQKENI. J gave up 2 bases and V 4 bases, and 4 bases lay outside the gene matches. The CDR3 region is CASSLIQGQETQYF. DNA for the CDR3: TGTGCCAGCTCACTGATACAGGGGCAAGAGACCCAGTACTTC.

J is TRBJ2-7 and V is TRBV12-5; 7 nucleotides line up with TRBD2. The germline CDR1 and CDR2 sequences are LGHNT and FRNRAP. Losses at the gene ends were 1 base for V and 12 bases for J; bases not matched to a gene: 6. The CDR3 length is 12 residues. This CDR3 reads CASGLGPGLSYF. The DNA of the CDR3 is TGTGCTAGTGGTTTGGGACCGGGACTATCGTACTTC.

This sequence joins TRBV6-4 and TRBJ1-1; D is unresolved. The CDR3 runs 13 residues. V lost 5 bases and J lost 1, with 8 bases in between. Germline CDR1 is MRHNA and CDR2 is SNTAGT. In nucleotides, the CDR3 is TGTGCCAGCAGTCGAACAGAGAACACTGAAGCTTTCTTT. It encodes CASSRTENTEAFF.

J is TRBJ1-2 and V is TRBV5-1, with 9 nucleotides matching TRBD1. This CDR3 has 17 residues. Germline values: CDR1 SGHRS, CDR2 YFSETQ. The ends lost 9 bases at V and 8 bases at J; junction bases unmatched: 23. CDR3 in amino acids: CATRPPGTGNKAEGYTF. CDR3 DNA: TGCGCCACACGACCTCCGGGGACAGGGAATAAAGCGGAGGGCTACACCTTC.

The V and J genes are TRBV9 and TRBJ2-4; D may be TRBD2 (7 bases). The V and J ends lost 0 bases and 8 bases respectively, with 12 bases between them. This CDR3 has 14 residues. CDR1 SGDLS and CDR2 YYNGEE come from the germline V gene. CDR3 bases: TGTGCCAGCAGCGTAGACCTAGGGGGGGACATTCAGTACTTC. Protein product: CASSVDLGGDIQYF.

The chain recombines TRBV3-1 (or the pseudogene TRBV3-2) with TRBJ2-5; D perhaps matches TRBD2 (5 bases). The V gene's germline CDR1 is LGHDT and CDR2 YNNKEL (reference sequence). CDR3 size: 13 residues. V was cut by 3 bases and J by 7 bases, with 12 bases left in between. The CDR3 coding sequence is TGTGCCAGCAGCCAGCGGGTAGGTTGGACCCAGTACTTC. This sequence encodes CASSQRVGWTQYF.